These T cell receptor beta chains were read from a single sample in a study of T-cell memory formation after mild COVID-19. TCRdb re-derived calls from the 5' RACE reads in MiXCR, one entry per CDR3 protein. The table lists fewer than 700,000 distinct CDR3 sequences, about a fifth of them singletons. The sequencing sample was made of PBMCs or a T cell subset sorted from them (not recorded which). The receptors derive from an adult woman who had mild COVID-19 (a few samples of this study predate the infection). Cell type and time point are not known. CDR3s include the opening cysteine and the closing phenylalanine or tryptophan. A row's size may be missing; if present it is once, few, many or a size class.

cdr3_aa: CASSKRYRQTYEQYF
j_call: TRBJ2-7
v_call: TRBV5-6
clone_size: NA

cdr3_aa: CSVDSGANVLTF
j_call: TRBJ2-6
v_call: TRBV29-1
clone_size: few

cdr3_aa: CASSEVDREHNEQFF
j_call: TRBJ2-1
v_call: TRBV7-6
clone_size: NA

cdr3_aa: CASSQGLEPPETQYF
j_call: TRBJ2-5
v_call: TRBV4-2
clone_size: few

cdr3_aa: CSVRGFDEQYF
j_call: TRBJ2-7
v_call: TRBV20-1
clone_size: few

cdr3_aa: CSASWAAQGGPYEQYF
j_call: TRBJ2-7
v_call: TRBV20-1
clone_size: NA

cdr3_aa: CSAHPTSRWTDTQYF
j_call: TRBJ2-3
v_call: TRBV20-1
clone_size: NA

cdr3_aa: CASSLGAGVTDTQYF
j_call: TRBJ2-3
v_call: TRBV11-3
clone_size: NA

cdr3_aa: CASSLTLAGGPKFF
j_call: TRBJ2-1
v_call: TRBV7-2
clone_size: NA

cdr3_aa: CASSFNPGRNTEAFF
j_call: TRBJ1-1
v_call: TRBV11-3
clone_size: NA

cdr3_aa: CASRRGQGNTEAFF
j_call: TRBJ1-1
v_call: TRBV6-5
clone_size: NA

cdr3_aa: CASSRQGYTYNEQFF
j_call: TRBJ2-1
v_call: TRBV7-2
clone_size: NA

cdr3_aa: CATAPGLATDTQYF
j_call: TRBJ2-3
v_call: TRBV12-3/TRBV12-4
clone_size: NA

cdr3_aa: CASKEGAITDTQYF
j_call: TRBJ2-3
v_call: TRBV5-1
clone_size: NA

cdr3_aa: CASSQMGSGNTIYF
j_call: TRBJ1-3
v_call: TRBV4-3
clone_size: many

cdr3_aa: CASRPTGMGTGELFF
j_call: TRBJ2-2
v_call: TRBV19
clone_size: NA

cdr3_aa: CASSSSQLAATYEQYF
j_call: TRBJ2-7
v_call: TRBV5-1
clone_size: NA

cdr3_aa: CASSYDVRGPWDNQPQHF
j_call: TRBJ1-5
v_call: TRBV6-6
clone_size: NA

cdr3_aa: CASSSGQGARDQETQYF
j_call: TRBJ2-5
v_call: TRBV12-3/TRBV12-4
clone_size: few

cdr3_aa: CASSPLGTSGAGELFF
j_call: TRBJ2-2
v_call: TRBV19
clone_size: few

cdr3_aa: CATSDPTGGLGEVDTDTQYF
j_call: TRBJ2-3
v_call: TRBV24-1
clone_size: NA

cdr3_aa: CASSLGPMNQPQHF
j_call: TRBJ1-5
v_call: TRBV7-2
clone_size: NA

cdr3_aa: CASSHPGTSDYEQYF
j_call: TRBJ2-7
v_call: TRBV7-9
clone_size: few

cdr3_aa: CASSLWDRGTGELFF
j_call: TRBJ2-2
v_call: TRBV5-1
clone_size: NA

cdr3_aa: CASSYLSQSTYEQYF
j_call: TRBJ2-7
v_call: TRBV7-2
clone_size: NA

cdr3_aa: CASSQAPIGGPYEQYF
j_call: TRBJ2-7
v_call: TRBV3-1
clone_size: few

cdr3_aa: CSATGNRNYGYTF
j_call: TRBJ1-2
v_call: TRBV20-1
clone_size: many

cdr3_aa: CASSVGQGAYYEQYF
j_call: TRBJ2-7
v_call: TRBV9
clone_size: NA

cdr3_aa: CASSRGQVATDTQYF
j_call: TRBJ2-3
v_call: TRBV23-1
clone_size: NA

cdr3_aa: CASSGDRGILTEAFF
j_call: TRBJ1-1
v_call: TRBV2
clone_size: few

cdr3_aa: CATSETVYGTQYF
j_call: TRBJ2-5
v_call: TRBV24-1
clone_size: NA